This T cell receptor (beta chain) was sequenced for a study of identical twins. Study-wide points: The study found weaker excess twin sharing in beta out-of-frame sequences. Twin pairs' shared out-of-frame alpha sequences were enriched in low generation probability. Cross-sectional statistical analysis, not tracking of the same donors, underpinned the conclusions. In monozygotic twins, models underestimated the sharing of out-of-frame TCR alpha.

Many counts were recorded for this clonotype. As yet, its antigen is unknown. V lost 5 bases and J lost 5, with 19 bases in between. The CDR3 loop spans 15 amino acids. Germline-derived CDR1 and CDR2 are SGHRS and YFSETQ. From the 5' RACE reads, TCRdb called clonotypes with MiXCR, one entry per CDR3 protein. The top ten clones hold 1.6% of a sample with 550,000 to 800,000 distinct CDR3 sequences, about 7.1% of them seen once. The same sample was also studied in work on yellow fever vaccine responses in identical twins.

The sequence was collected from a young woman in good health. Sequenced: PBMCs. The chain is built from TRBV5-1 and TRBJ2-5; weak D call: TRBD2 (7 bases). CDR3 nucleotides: TGCGCCAGCAGTAAAGGGGGGGCAGCACAGGAGACCCAGTACTTC. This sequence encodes CASSKGGAAQETQYF.